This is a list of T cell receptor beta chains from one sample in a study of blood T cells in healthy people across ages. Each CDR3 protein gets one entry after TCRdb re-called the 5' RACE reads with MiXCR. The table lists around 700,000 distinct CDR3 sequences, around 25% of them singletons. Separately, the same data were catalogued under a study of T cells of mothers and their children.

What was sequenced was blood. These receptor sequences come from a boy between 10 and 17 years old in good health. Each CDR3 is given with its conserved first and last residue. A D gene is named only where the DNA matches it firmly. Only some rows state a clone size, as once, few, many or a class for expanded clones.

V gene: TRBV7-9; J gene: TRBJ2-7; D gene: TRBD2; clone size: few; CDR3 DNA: TGTGCCAGCAGCTTAGGAGGACTAGTCGGCGAGCAGTACTTC; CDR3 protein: CASSLGGLVGEQYF
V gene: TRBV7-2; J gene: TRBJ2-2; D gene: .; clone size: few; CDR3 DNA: TGTGCCAGCAGCCAAACACTAGGGGCTAGCGGGGAGCTGTTTTTT; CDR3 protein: CASSQTLGASGELFF
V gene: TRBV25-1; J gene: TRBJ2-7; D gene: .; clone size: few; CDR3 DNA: TGTGCCAGCAGTGAAATTTATCAAGGGGATGACGAGCAGTACTTC; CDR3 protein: CASSEIYQGDDEQYF
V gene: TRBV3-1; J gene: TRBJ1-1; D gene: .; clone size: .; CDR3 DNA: TGTGCCAGCAGCCCGGGTGGGAAGGCGAACACTGAAGCTTTCTTT; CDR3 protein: CASSPGGKANTEAFF
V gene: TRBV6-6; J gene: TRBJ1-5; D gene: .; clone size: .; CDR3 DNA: TGTGCCAGCAGTTACTCGGGGGGTGCTAATCAGCCCCAGCATTTT; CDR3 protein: CASSYSGGANQPQHF
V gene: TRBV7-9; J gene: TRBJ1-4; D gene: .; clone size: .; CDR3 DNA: TGTGCCAGCAGCCGGGGGGCAACTAATGAAAAACTGTTTTTT; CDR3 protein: CASSRGATNEKLFF
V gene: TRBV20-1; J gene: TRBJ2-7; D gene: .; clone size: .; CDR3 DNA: TGCAGTGCTAAGGGGCTCCGGACCTACGAGCAGTACTTC; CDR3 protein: CSAKGLRTYEQYF
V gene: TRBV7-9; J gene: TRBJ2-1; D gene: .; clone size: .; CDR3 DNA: TGTGCCAGCAGCCAAGTCTTAGCGGTACCCTACAATGAGCAGTTCTTC; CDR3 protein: CASSQVLAVPYNEQFF
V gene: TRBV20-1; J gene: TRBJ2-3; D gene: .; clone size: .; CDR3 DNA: TGCAGTGCTAGACCAGGGTTCAGCACAGATACGCAGTATTTT; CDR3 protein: CSARPGFSTDTQYF
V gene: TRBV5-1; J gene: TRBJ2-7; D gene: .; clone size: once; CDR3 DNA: TGCGCCAGCAGCTTGACCCGGGATCCCTACGAGCAGTACTTC; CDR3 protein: CASSLTRDPYEQYF
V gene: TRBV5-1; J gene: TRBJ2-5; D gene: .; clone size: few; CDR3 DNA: TGCGCCAGCAGCTTGGTGACGAGGGCGGAGGAGACCCAGTACTTC; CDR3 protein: CASSLVTRAEETQYF
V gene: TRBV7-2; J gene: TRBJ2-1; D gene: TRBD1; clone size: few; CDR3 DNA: TGTGCCAGCAGCCTAAGGACAGGGAAAGGCAATGAGCAGTCCTTC; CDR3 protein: CASSLRTGKGNEQSF
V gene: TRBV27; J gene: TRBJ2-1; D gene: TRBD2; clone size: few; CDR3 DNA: TGTGCCAGCAACCTGGCGGGAGGGCCGGGTGAGCAGTTCTTC; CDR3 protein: CASNLAGGPGEQFF
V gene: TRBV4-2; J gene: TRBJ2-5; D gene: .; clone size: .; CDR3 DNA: TGTGCCAGCAGCCAAGAACGAGGTCCCGGGGAGACCCAGTACTTC; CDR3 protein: CASSQERGPGETQYF
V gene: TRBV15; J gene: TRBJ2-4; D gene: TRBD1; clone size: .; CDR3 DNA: TGTGCCACCAGCGGCCGGGACAGGGAAAACATTCAGTACTTC; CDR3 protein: CATSGRDRENIQYF
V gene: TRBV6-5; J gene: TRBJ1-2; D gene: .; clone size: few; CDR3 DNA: TGTGCCAGCAGTTCCACCGGACCCCCCTATGGCTACACCTTC; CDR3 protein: CASSSTGPPYGYTF
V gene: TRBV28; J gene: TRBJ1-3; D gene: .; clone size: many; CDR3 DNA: TGTGCCAGCAGTTACACAAGCTCTGGAAACACCATATATTTT; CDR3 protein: CASSYTSSGNTIYF
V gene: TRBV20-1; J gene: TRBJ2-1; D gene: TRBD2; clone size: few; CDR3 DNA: TGCAGTGCTAGAGATCCTAGCGGGACCTCTTACAATGAGCAGTTCTTC; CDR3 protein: CSARDPSGTSYNEQFF
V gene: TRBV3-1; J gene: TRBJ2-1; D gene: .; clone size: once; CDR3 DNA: TGTGCCAGCAGCCAAGACCTACAAGTAATGTTCTTC; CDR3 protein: CASSQDLQVMFF
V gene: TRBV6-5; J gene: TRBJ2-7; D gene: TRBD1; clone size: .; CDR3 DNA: TGTGCCAGCAGTCAGCCGGGACAGGGTGACTACGAGCAGTACTTC; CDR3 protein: CASSQPGQGDYEQYF
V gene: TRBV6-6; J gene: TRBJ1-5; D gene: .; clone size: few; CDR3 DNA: TGTGCCAGCAGAAGGACGGAACCCCGCAATCAGCCCCAGCATTTT; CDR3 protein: CASRRTEPRNQPQHF
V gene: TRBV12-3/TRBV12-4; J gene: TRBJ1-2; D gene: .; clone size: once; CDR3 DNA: TGTGCCAGCACCTTGGGTTTCTCACGGGGCTACACCTTC; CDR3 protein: CASTLGFSRGYTF
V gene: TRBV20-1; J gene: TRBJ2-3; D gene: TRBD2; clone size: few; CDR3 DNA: TGCAGTGCGGTCAAGGGACTAGCGGGAACCCTATTCACAGATACGCAGTATTTT; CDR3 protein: CSAVKGLAGTLFTDTQYF
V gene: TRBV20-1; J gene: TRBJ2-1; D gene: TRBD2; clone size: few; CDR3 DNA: TGCAGTGCGAGGAGCCTAGCGGAACCCTACAATGAGCAGTTCTTC; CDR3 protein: CSARSLAEPYNEQFF